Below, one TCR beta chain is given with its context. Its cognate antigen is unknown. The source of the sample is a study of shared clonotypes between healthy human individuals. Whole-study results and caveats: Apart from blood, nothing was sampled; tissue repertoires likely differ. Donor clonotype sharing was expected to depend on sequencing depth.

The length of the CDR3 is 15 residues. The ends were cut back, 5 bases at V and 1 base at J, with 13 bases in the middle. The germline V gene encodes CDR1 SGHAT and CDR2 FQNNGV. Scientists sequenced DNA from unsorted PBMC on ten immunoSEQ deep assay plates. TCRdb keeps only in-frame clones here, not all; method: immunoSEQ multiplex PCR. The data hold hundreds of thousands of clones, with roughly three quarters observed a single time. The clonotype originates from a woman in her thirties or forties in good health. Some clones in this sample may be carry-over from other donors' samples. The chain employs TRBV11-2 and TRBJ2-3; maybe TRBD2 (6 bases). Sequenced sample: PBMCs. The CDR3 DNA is TGTGCCAGCAGCCCCGGGGTAGCGGGCACAGATACGCAGTATTTT. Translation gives CASSPGVAGTDTQYF.